This T cell receptor beta chain comes out of a study of regulatory T cells in long-lasting Graves disease. CDR3-region Arm-PCR and iRepertoire HTBI primers produced the TCR beta libraries. TCRdb fed the multiplex PCR reads into MiXCR, producing one record per CDR3 protein. The sample yields 300,000 to 400,000 distinct CDR3 sequences, over 15% seen once. This clonotype was seen ten or more times. Its matching antigen is unknown. Time point defined: newly diagnosed GD, antithyroid drugs for less than 3 months. Following extraction of RNA from PBMCs, that RNA was used to make the TCR library. Study results and limitations: Relative to newly diagnosed Graves' patients, persistent ones had lower TCR diversity.

CDR1 SGHAT and CDR2 FQNNGV come from the germline V gene. The CDR3 extends over 15 amino acids. V shed 6 bases and J 2 bases; nucleotides not matched to a gene: 7. Sequences were derived from peripheral blood mononuclear cells (PBMCs), sampled at new diagnosis, from a patient treated with antithyroid drugs. The chain couples TRBV11-2 to TRBJ2-7, with TRBD2 identical over 10 bases. This sequence was found in a female donor with Graves disease. The CDR3 DNA is TGTGCCAGCAGTTTAAGCACTAGCGGGACCTACGAGCAGTACTTC. Translating it yields CASSLSTSGTYEQYF. Full variable domain (outside the CDR3, taken from reference TRBV11-2 and TRBJ2-7): EAGVAQSPRYKIIEKRQSVAFWCNPISGHATLYWYQQILGQGPKLLIQFQNNGVVDDSQLPKDRFSAERLKGVDSTLKIQPAKLEDSAVYLCASSLSTSGTYEQYFGPGTRLTVT.